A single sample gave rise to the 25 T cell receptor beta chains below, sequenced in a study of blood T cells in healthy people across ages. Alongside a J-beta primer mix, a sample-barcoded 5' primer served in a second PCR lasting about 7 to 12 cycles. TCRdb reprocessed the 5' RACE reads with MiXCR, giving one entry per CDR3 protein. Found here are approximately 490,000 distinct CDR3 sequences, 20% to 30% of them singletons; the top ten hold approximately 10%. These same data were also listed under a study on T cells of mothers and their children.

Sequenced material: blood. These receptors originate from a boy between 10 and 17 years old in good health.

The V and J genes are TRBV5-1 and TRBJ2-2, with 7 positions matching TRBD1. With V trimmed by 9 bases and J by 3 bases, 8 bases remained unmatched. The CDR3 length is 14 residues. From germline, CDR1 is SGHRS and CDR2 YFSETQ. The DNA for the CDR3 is TGCGCCACAAAGGGGGCGCAGGACACCGGGGAGCTGTTTTTT. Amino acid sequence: CATKGAQDTGELFF.

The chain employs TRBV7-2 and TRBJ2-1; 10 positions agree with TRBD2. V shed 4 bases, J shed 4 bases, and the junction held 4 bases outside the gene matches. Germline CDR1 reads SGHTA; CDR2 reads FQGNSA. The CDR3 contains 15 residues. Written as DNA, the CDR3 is TGTGCCAGCAGCTCAAGCGGGGGGGTATACAATGAGCAGTTCTTC. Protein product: CASSSSGGVYNEQFF.

The CDR3 loop reads CASSVGQLTGEQYF. In nucleotides, the CDR3 is TGTGCCAGCAGCGTCGGACAGCTGACCGGCGAGCAGTACTTC. The V gene is TRBV9, the J gene TRBJ2-7; D may be TRBD1 (6 bases). Trimming shortened V by 2 bases and J by 6 bases, and 15 bases separated the two germline ends. This CDR3 region has 14 residues. Per germline, CDR1 SGDLS and CDR2 YYNGEE.

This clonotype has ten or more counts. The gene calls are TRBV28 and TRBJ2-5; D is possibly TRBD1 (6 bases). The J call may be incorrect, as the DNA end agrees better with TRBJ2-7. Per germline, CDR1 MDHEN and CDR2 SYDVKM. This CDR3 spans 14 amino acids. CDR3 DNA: TGTGCCAGCAGTTTTGCGGACAGATACTTCGAGCAGTACTTC. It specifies CASSFADRYFEQYF.

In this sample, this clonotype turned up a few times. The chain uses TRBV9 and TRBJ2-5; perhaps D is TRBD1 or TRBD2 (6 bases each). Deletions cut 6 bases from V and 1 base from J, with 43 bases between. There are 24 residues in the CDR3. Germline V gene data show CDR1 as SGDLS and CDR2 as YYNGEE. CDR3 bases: TGTGCCAGCACGCGACCTCCTTCCCCCTGGCCTTCCCGGGGGCAGGTTGGCCTCCAAGAGACCCAGTACTTC. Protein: CASTRPPSPWPSRGQVGLQETQYF.

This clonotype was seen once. The CDR3 bases are TGTGCCAGCAGCATAGCCCCCGACAGGGACCGGAACACTGAAGCTTTCTTT. This codes for CASSIAPDRDRNTEAFF. V and J are TRBV9 and TRBJ1-1; 7 nucleotides match TRBD1. Looked up from germline, CDR1 is SGDLS and CDR2 is YYNGEE. V shed 4 bases and J 1 base; nucleotides not matched to a gene: 13. The CDR3 is 17 residues long.

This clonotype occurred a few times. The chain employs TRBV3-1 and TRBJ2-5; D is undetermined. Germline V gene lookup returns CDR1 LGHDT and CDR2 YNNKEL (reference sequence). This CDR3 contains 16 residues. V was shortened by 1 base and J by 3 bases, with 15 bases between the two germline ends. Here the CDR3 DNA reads TGTGCCAGCAGCCAAGCTAAGCCGGGCCTCGAAGAGACCCAGTACTTC. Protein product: CASSQAKPGLEETQYF.

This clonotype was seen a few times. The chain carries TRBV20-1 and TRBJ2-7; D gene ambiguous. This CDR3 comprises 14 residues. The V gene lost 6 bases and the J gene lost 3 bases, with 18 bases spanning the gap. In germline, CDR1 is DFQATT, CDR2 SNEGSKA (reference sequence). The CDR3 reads CSAGPGAGHYEQYF. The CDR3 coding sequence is TGCAGTGCGGGTCCAGGTGCCGGGCACTACGAGCAGTACTTC.

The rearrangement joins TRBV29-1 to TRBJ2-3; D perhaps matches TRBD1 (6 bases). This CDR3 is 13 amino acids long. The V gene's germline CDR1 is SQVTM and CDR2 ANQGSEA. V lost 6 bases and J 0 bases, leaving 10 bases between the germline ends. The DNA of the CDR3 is TGCAGCGTAATGACAGGAAGCACAGATACGCAGTATTTT. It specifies CSVMTGSTDTQYF.

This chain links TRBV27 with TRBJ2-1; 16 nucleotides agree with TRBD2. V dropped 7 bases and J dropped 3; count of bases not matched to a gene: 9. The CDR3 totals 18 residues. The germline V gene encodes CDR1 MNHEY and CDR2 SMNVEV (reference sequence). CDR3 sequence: CASKKGLAGGPGYNEQFF. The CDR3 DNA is TGTGCCAGCAAAAAGGGACTAGCGGGGGGGCCGGGCTACAATGAGCAGTTCTTC.

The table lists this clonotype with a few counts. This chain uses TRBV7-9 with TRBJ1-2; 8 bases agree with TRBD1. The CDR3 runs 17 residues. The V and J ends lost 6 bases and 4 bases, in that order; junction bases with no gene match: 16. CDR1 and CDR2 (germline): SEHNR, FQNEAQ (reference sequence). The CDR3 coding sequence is TGTGCCAGCAGTCCCCTCCAATTAGACAGGGGAGGCTATGGCTACACCTTC. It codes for CASSPLQLDRGGYGYTF.

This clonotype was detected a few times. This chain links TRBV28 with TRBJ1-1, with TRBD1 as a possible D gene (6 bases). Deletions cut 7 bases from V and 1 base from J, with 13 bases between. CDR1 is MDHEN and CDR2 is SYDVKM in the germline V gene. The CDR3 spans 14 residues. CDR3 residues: CASKGGGPNTEAFF. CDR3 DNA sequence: TGTGCCAGCAAGGGGGGTGGGCCGAACACTGAAGCTTTCTTT.

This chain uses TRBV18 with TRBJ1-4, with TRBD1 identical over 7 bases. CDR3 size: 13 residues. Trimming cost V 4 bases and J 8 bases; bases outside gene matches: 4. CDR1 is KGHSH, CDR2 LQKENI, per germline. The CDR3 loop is CASSRGDSEKLFF. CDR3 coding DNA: TGTGCCAGCTCACGCGGGGACAGCGAAAAACTGTTTTTT.

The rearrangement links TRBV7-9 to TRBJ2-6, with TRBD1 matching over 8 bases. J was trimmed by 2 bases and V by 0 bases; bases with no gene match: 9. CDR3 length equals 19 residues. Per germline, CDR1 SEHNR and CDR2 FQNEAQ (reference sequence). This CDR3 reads CASSLADRASSAGANVLTF. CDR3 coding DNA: TGTGCCAGCAGCTTAGCGGACAGGGCGTCTTCGGCTGGGGCCAACGTCCTGACTTTC.

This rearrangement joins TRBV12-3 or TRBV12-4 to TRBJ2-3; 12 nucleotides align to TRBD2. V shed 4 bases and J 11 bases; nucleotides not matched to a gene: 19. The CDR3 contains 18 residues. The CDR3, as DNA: TGTGCCAGCAGTTCGGGACTAGCGGGCCGCGATAGCACAGATGTGCAGTATTTT. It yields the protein CASSSGLAGRDSTDVQYF.

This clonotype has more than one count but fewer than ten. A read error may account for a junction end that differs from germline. This CDR3 reads CASSQDRDTDYKQYF. Here the CDR3 DNA reads TGTGCCAGCAGCCAAGACCGGGACACGGACTACAAGCAGTACTTC. This sequence joins TRBV14 and TRBJ2-7; D is perhaps TRBD1 or TRBD2 (6 bases each). The CDR3 extends over 15 amino acids. Germline values: CDR1 SGHDN, CDR2 FVKESK.

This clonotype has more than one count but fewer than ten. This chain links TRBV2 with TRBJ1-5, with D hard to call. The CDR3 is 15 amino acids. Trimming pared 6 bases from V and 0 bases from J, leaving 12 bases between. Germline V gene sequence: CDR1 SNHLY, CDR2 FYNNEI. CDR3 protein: CASRQDGSSNQPQHF. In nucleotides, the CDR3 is TGTGCCAGCAGACAAGACGGTAGTAGCAATCAGCCCCAGCATTTT.

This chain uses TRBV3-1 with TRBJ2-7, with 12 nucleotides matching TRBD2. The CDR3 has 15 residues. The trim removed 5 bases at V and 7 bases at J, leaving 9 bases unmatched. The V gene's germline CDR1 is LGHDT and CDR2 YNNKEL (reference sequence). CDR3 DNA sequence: TGTGCCAGCAGCGTCCAACTAGCGGGGGGCAGAGAGCAGTACTTC. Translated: CASSVQLAGGREQYF.

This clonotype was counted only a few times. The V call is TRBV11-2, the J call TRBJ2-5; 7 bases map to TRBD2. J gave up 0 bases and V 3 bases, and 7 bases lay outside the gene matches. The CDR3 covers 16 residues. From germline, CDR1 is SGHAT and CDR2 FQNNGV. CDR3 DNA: TGTGCCAGCAGCTTGGCTAGCGGCGGGTACCAAGAGACCCAGTACTTC. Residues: CASSLASGGYQETQYF.

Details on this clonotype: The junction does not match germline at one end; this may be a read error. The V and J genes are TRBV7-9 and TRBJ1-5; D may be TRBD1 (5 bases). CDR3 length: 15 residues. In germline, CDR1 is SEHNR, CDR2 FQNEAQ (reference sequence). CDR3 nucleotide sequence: TGTGCCGGCAGCTCCGGGACGGTCAGTAATCAGCCCCAGCATTTT. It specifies CAGSSGTVSNQPQHF. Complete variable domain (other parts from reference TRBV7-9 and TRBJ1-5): DTGVSQNPRHKITKRGQNVTFRCDPISEHNRLYWYRQTLGQGPEFLTYFQNEAQLEKSRLLSDRFSAERPKGSFSTLEIQRTEQGDSAMYLCAGSSGTVSNQPQHFGDGTRLSIL.

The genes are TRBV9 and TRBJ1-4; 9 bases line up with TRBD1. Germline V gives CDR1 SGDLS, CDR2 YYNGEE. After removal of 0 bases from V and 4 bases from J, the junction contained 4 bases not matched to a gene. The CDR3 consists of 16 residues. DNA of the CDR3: TGTGCCAGCAGCGTAGGACCGACAGGGGGTAATGAAAAACTGTTTTTT. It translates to CASSVGPTGGNEKLFF. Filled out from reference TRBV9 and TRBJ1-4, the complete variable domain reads DSGVTQTPKHLITATGQRVTLRCSPRSGDLSVYWYQQSLDQGLQFLIQYYNGEERAKGNILERFSAQQFPDLHSELNLSSLELGDSALYFCASSVGPTGGNEKLFFGSGTQLSVL.

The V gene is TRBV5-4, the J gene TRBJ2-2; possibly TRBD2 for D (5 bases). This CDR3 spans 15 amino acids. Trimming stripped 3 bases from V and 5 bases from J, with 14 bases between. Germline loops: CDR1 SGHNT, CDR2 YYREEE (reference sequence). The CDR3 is CASSSSRDLTGELFF. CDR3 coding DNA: TGTGCCAGCAGCTCCAGCCGGGATTTAACCGGGGAGCTGTTTTTT. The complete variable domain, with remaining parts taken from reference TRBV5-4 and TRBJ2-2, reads ETGVTQSPTHLIKTRGQQVTLRCSSQSGHNTVSWYQQALGQGPQFIFQYYREEENGRGNFPPRFSGLQFPNYSSELNVNALELDDSALYLCASSSSRDLTGELFFGEGSRLTVL.

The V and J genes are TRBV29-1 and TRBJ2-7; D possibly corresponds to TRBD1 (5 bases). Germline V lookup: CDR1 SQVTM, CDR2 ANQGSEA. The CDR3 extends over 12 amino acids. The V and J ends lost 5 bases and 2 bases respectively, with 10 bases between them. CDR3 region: CSVKDNAYEQYF. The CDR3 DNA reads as TGCAGCGTTAAGGACAATGCCTACGAGCAGTACTTC.

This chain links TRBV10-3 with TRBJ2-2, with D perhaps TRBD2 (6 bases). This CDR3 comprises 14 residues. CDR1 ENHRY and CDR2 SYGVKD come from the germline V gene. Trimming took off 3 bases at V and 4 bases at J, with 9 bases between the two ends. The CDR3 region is CAISDAGSTGELFF. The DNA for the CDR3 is TGTGCCATCAGTGACGCGGGAAGCACCGGGGAGCTGTTTTTT.

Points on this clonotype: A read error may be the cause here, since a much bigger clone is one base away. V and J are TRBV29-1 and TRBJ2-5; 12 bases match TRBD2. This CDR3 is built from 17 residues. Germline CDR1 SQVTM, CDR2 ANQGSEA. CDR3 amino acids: CSVEAGLAGGPRETQNF. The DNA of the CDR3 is TGCAGCGTTGAAGCGGGCCTAGCGGGAGGGCCTCGAGAGACCCAGAACTTC.